This TCR beta chain derives from a study of T cell repertoires in cytomegalovirus infection. Across the whole study: In public TCR beta signatures, there were indications of both CMV infection and matching HLA type.

MiXCR, run by TCRdb on the reads, gives a single entry per CDR3 protein. The table has roughly 100,000 distinct CDR3 sequences, 16% seen once. Overall study findings and caveats: It was HLA-C-restricted CMV-specific TCR beta clonotypes that dominated the response ex vivo.

This clonotype came up many times. The antigen is not known. Between the trimmed V and J ends, which lost 4 bases and 1 base, there was a span of 11 bases. Germline values: CDR1 SGHTA, CDR2 FQGNSA. This CDR3 has 15 residues. The sequence came from a human donor in good health (CMV status not recorded). Some clones in this sample may be carry-over from other donors' samples. Sequenced: PBMCs. V and J are TRBV7-2 and TRBJ1-3, with D possibly matching TRBD1 (5 bases). CDR3 region: CASSWQGGSGNTIYF. In DNA form, the CDR3 reads TGTGCCAGCAGCTGGCAGGGTGGGTCTGGAAACACCATATATTTT.